Following are 9 T cell receptor beta chains from one sample sequenced in a study of blood T cell repertoires in COVID-19. Sequenced by immunoSEQ multiplex PCR; TCRdb stores in-frame clones only, minus some. The table has around 200,000 clones, over 80% seen once. The sample taken for sequencing was PBMCs or T cells enriched from blood (not recorded which). The origin of the receptors is a man aged 25-45 years who had recovered from COVID-19.

The V and J genes are TRBV5-1 and TRBJ1-2; maybe TRBD1 (5 bases). This CDR3 has 14 amino acids. V was pared by 0 bases and J by 4 bases, with 10 bases between. From germline, CDR1 is SGHRS and CDR2 YFSETQ. This CDR3 is CASSLVGGGYGYTF. CDR3 in DNA: TGCGCCAGCAGCTTGGTGGGCGGGGGCTATGGCTACACCTTC.

The rearrangement links TRBV4-1 to TRBJ2-1; tentatively, D is TRBD2 (5 bases). The length of the CDR3 is 14 residues. Germline CDR1 and CDR2: MGHRA and YSYEKL. The V gene lost 5 bases and the J gene lost 2 bases, with 10 bases spanning the gap. The CDR3 region has the DNA TGCGCCAGCAGCGCTAGCTCGACCTACAATGAGCAGTTCTTC. It codes for CASSASSTYNEQFF.

The chain couples TRBV3-1 (or the pseudogene TRBV3-2) to TRBJ2-1; TRBD1 matches at 7 bases. J was trimmed by 7 bases and V by 1 base; bases with no gene match: 10. CDR1 is LGHDT and CDR2 is YNNKEL in the germline V gene (reference sequence). This CDR3 comprises 16 residues. The CDR3: CASSQVGTVDNNEQFF. For the CDR3, the DNA is TGTGCCAGCAGCCAAGTTGGGACAGTAGACAATAATGAGCAGTTCTTC.

The chain has TRBV19 and TRBJ1-1; no reliable D call. The CDR3 contains 13 residues. Germline-derived CDR1 and CDR2 are LNHDA and SQIVND (reference sequence). V lost 4 bases and J 4 bases, leaving 10 bases between the germline ends. In DNA form, the CDR3 reads TGTGCCAGTAGTACCCGGGAAGCCACTGAAGCTTTCTTT. Amino acids: CASSTREATEAFF.

The chain combines TRBV9 with TRBJ1-4; the match to TRBD1 covers 12 bases. J was trimmed by 7 bases and V by 2 bases; bases with no gene match: 6. The CDR3 is 16 residues long. Germline CDR1 and CDR2: SGDLS and YYNGEE. The CDR3 nucleotides are TGTGCCAGCAGCGTGGGGACAGGGGGCGTTAGTGAAAAACTGTTTTTT. This sequence encodes CASSVGTGGVSEKLFF.

The V call is TRBV5-1, the J call TRBJ2-6; 12 positions match TRBD1. Trimming cost V 3 bases and J 4 bases; bases outside gene matches: 11. The germline gives CDR1 SGHRS, CDR2 YFSETQ. The CDR3 totals 19 residues. The CDR3 is CASSSYPGQGAQGANVLTF. The DNA of the CDR3 is TGCGCCAGCAGCTCCTACCCGGGACAGGGGGCGCAAGGGGCCAACGTCCTGACTTTC.

The CDR3 region is CASSESYRGEAFF. Here the CDR3 DNA reads TGCGCCAGCAGTGAATCCTACAGGGGTGAAGCTTTCTTT. The chain recombines TRBV10-1 with TRBJ1-1; 7 bases are a match to TRBD1. V shed 3 bases and J 7 bases; nucleotides not matched to a gene: 5. From germline, CDR1 is WNHNN and CDR2 SYGVQD (reference sequence). This CDR3 spans 13 amino acids.

The rearrangement joins TRBV5-1 to TRBJ1-1; D possibly corresponds to TRBD1 (5 bases). This CDR3 has 15 amino acids. V lost 0 bases and J 5 bases, leaving 14 bases between the germline ends. Per the germline V gene, CDR1 is SGHRS and CDR2 is YFSETQ. The CDR3 DNA reads TGCGCCAGCAGCTTGGGTGCGCCAGGGCGGACTGAAGCTTTCTTT. Translated: CASSLGAPGRTEAFF.

CDR3 protein: CASSLQAGSMYNEQFF. CDR3 nucleotide sequence: TGCGCCAGCAGCTTGCAGGCAGGATCGATGTACAATGAGCAGTTCTTC. The chain couples TRBV5-1 to TRBJ2-1; no definite D call. Germline loops: CDR1 SGHRS, CDR2 YFSETQ. Between the trimmed V and J ends, which lost 1 base and 4 bases, there was a span of 15 bases. The CDR3 is 16 amino acids. The whole variable domain, filled in from reference TRBV5-1 and TRBJ2-1, reads KAGVTQTPRYLIKTRGQQVTLSCSPISGHRSVSWYQQTPGQGLQFLFEYFSETQRNKGNFPGRFSGRQFSNSRSEMNVSTLELGDSALYLCASSLQAGSMYNEQFFGPGTRLTVL.